By share of the sample, the clone carrying this T cell receptor beta chain is medium-sized. Its target is unknown. Constant-segment primers and 5'RACE yielded cDNA libraries for TCR alpha and TCR beta, each carrying sample barcodes and UMIs. TCRdb processed the 5' RACE reads anew with MiXCR; each CDR3 protein has one entry. The sample includes approximately 34,000 distinct CDR3 sequences, 7% to 8% of them seen just once. The data derive from a study of T-cell memory formation after mild COVID-19. General study findings and limits: Still unconfirmed is whether the second-wave clones peaking on day 37 recognized SARS-CoV-2. Those CD4+ clones that contracted were mainly in CM and EM (CD8+ ones in EMRA).

The CDR3 has 13 residues. J lost 7 bases, V lost 1 base, and 0 bases had no gene match. The germline gives CDR1 MDHEN, CDR2 SYDVKM. This sequence originates from a man in his late teens or twenties who had mild COVID-19 (a few samples of this study predate the infection). Cell type and time point are not known. The sequencing sample was made of PBMCs or a T cell subset sorted from them (not recorded which). The gene calls are TRBV28 and TRBJ2-1, with 8 bases that match TRBD2. CDR3 DNA: TGTGCCAGCAGTTTATCGGGGGGGAATGAGCAGTTCTTC. Encoded protein: CASSLSGGNEQFF.